The rows below give T cell receptor beta chains drawn from one sample of a study of a mutant IDH1 vaccine in newly diagnosed glioma. Only in-frame clones appear in the TCRdb table, and some are missing; sequencing was by immunoSEQ multiplex PCR. The sample comprises 40,000 to 45,000 clones, around four fifths of which are singletons, and about 5% rests with the top ten. Their target antigens are unknown. This sample comprised PBMCs, obtained from a glioma patient whose treatment included an IDH1 peptide vaccine. All receptors come from a man in his fifties or sixties with glioma. Each CDR3 is given with its conserved first and last residue. D genes are given only for firm matches. Some rows mark clone size as missing; the rest say once, few, many or name a class of expanded clone.

CASKKFGGTEAFF TGTGCCAGCAAAAAATTCGGGGGCACTGAAGCTTTCTTT TRBJ1-1 TRBV28 NA NA
CATSRGTVNTEAFF TGTGCCACCAGCAGGGGCACAGTGAACACTGAAGCTTTCTTT TRBJ1-1 TRBV15 NA NA
CASSQARSTDTQYF TGCGCCAGCAGCCAAGCTCGGTCCACAGATACGCAGTATTTT TRBJ2-3 TRBV4-3 NA NA
CASSQPGDDTQYF TGTGCCAGCAGCCAACCGGGGGACGATACGCAGTATTTT TRBJ2-3 TRBV5-4 NA NA
CASRALGVNYGYTF TGTGCCAGCAGGGCACTTGGAGTAAACTATGGCTACACCTTC TRBJ1-2 TRBV25-1 NA NA
CASSLKSVISGNTIYF TGTGCCAGCAGTTTAAAATCAGTCATCTCTGGAAACACCATATATTTT TRBJ1-3 TRBV27 NA NA
CAWTPGQINQPQHF TGTGCCTGGACCCCGGGACAGATTAATCAGCCCCAGCATTTT TRBJ1-5 TRBV30 TRBD1 NA
CAWSGGRDSLYSNQPQHF TGTGCCTGGAGTGGGGGGCGCGACAGTTTATATAGCAATCAGCCCCAGCATTTT TRBJ1-5 TRBV30 NA NA
CASSRRGADTQYF TGTGCCAGCAGCAGGAGGGGCGCAGATACGCAGTATTTT TRBJ2-3 TRBV5-6 NA NA
CASTPSRGYEQYF TGTGCCAGTACTCCTTCGAGGGGCTACGAGCAGTACTTC TRBJ2-7 TRBV19 NA NA
CASNRDRGQGEQYF TGTGCCAGCAATCGGGACAGGGGGCAAGGGGAGCAGTACTTC TRBJ2-7 TRBV6-1 TRBD1 few
CASSVAGASDTQYF TGTGCCAGCAGCGTGGCTGGGGCCTCAGATACGCAGTATTTT TRBJ2-3 TRBV9 NA few
CAWSVKGAETQYF TGTGCCTGGAGTGTGAAGGGGGCGGAGACCCAGTACTTC TRBJ2-5 TRBV30 TRBD1 NA
CAILTDSYEQYF TGTGCCATCCTGACGGACTCCTACGAGCAGTACTTC TRBJ2-7 TRBV5-4 NA NA
CASSPEGHSSYEQYF TGTGCCAGCAGCCCTGAGGGGCATAGCTCCTACGAGCAGTACTTC TRBJ2-7 TRBV5-6 NA NA
CATQDGRGGTEAFF TGTGCCACCCAGGATGGCAGGGGCGGAACTGAAGCTTTCTTT TRBJ1-1 TRBV7-2 NA NA
CASSYQGYRGAYGYTF TGTGCCAGCAGTTACCAAGGCTACAGGGGGGCCTATGGCTACACCTTC TRBJ1-2 TRBV6-5 TRBD1 NA
CASSDRPQETQYF TGTGCCAGTAGTGACCGGCCACAAGAGACCCAGTACTTC TRBJ2-5 TRBV19 NA NA
CASSRLGDGYGYTF TGTGCCAGCAGCCGCCTAGGGGACGGCTATGGCTACACCTTC TRBJ1-2 TRBV13 NA NA
CASSLTQGKETQYF TGCGCCAGCAGCTTGACGCAGGGGAAAGAGACCCAGTACTTC TRBJ2-5 TRBV5-1 NA NA
CASGPSSGNTIYF TGTGCCAGCGGGCCGAGCTCTGGAAACACCATATATTTT TRBJ1-3 TRBV6-5 NA once
CARSLGFVGLAKNIQYF TGTGCCAGAAGCTTGGGTTTCGTGGGGTTGGCCAAAAACATTCAGTACTTC TRBJ2-4 TRBV5-3 NA NA
CSAPQLALGGETQYF TGCAGCGCTCCCCAACTAGCTTTGGGGGGAGAGACCCAGTACTTC TRBJ2-5 TRBV29-1 NA NA
CASSLLVGLTDTQYF TGCGCCAGCAGCTTGCTAGTTGGGTTGACAGATACGCAGTATTTT TRBJ2-3 TRBV5-1 NA NA
CASSYSWQGGNQPQHF TGTGCCAGCAGTTACTCGTGGCAGGGAGGCAATCAGCCCCAGCATTTT TRBJ1-5 TRBV6-5 NA NA
CASSLGQGNQETQYF TGTGCCAGCAGCTTGGGACAGGGGAACCAAGAGACCCAGTACTTC TRBJ2-5 TRBV5-4 TRBD1 NA
CASKQSGELFF TGTGCCAGCAAGCAATCCGGGGAGCTGTTTTTT TRBJ2-2 TRBV7-9 NA NA
CAWSRGQSNTEAFF TGTGCCTGGAGTAGGGGCCAGTCGAACACTGAAGCTTTCTTT TRBJ1-1 TRBV30 NA NA